A selection of T cell receptor beta chains follows, all from one sample in a study of post-analysis software for immune sequencing data. TCRdb re-called the PCR reads with MiXCR, one entry per CDR3 protein. Of under 200,000 distinct CDR3 sequences in the sample, over 25% were seen once. Sequencing was done on a sample of blood. The receptor source for this set is a girl under 18 with multiple sclerosis. Both conserved end residues are part of each CDR3. A D gene is named only where the DNA matches it firmly. Clone size, where shown, is once, few, many, or a class for clones that have expanded.

v_gene: TRBV4-1
d_gene: .
j_gene: TRBJ2-2
abundance: once
CDR3nt: TGCGCCAGCAGCCCGCCCGGCCTAGGAACCGGGGAGCTGTTTTTT
CDR3aa: CASSPPGLGTGELFF

v_gene: TRBV25-1
d_gene: TRBD1
j_gene: TRBJ1-4
abundance: .
CDR3nt: TGTGCCAGCAGACCGACAGGGTACGAAAAACTGTTTTTT
CDR3aa: CASRPTGYEKLFF

v_gene: TRBV27
d_gene: TRBD2
j_gene: TRBJ2-3
abundance: many
CDR3nt: TGTGCCAGCAGTCCTAGGACTAGCAGCACAGATACGCAGTATTTT
CDR3aa: CASSPRTSSTDTQYF

v_gene: TRBV10-1
d_gene: .
j_gene: TRBJ2-1
abundance: .
CDR3nt: TGCGCCAGCAGCCCTTCATCCCAGGGTGAGCAGTTCTTC
CDR3aa: CASSPSSQGEQFF

v_gene: TRBV29-1
d_gene: TRBD1
j_gene: TRBJ2-3
abundance: .
CDR3nt: TGCAGCGTTGCCCGACAGGGGGGAGATACGCAGTATTTT
CDR3aa: CSVARQGGDTQYF

v_gene: TRBV4-1
d_gene: .
j_gene: TRBJ1-6
abundance: once
CDR3nt: TGCGCCAGCAGCCAAGAGGGGGTGGGTAATTCACCCCCCCACTTT
CDR3aa: CASSQEGVGNSPPHF

v_gene: TRBV18
d_gene: TRBD1
j_gene: TRBJ1-1
abundance: .
CDR3nt: TGTGCCAGCTCATCTGACAGGGGGTCTCGAGCTTTCTTT
CDR3aa: CASSSDRGSRAFF

v_gene: TRBV7-2
d_gene: .
j_gene: TRBJ2-3
abundance: .
CDR3nt: TGTGCCAGCAGCTTAGAGCGGTCGGGAGATACGCAGTATTTT
CDR3aa: CASSLERSGDTQYF

v_gene: TRBV20-1
d_gene: TRBD1
j_gene: TRBJ2-7
abundance: many
CDR3nt: TGCAGTGCTAGGTCAAGACAGGGGGCCTCCTACGAGCAGTACTTC
CDR3aa: CSARSRQGASYEQYF

v_gene: TRBV6-5
d_gene: .
j_gene: TRBJ2-3
abundance: few
CDR3nt: TGTGCCAGCAGTCACTCGGGTATGGGACGGAGCACAGATACGCAGTATTTT
CDR3aa: CASSHSGMGRSTDTQYF

v_gene: TRBV28
d_gene: TRBD2
j_gene: TRBJ2-5
abundance: few
CDR3nt: TGTGCCAGCAGTGCCCCTAGCGGGAGGGAGCAAGAGACCCAGTACTTC
CDR3aa: CASSAPSGREQETQYF

v_gene: TRBV20-1
d_gene: TRBD1
j_gene: TRBJ2-1
abundance: many
CDR3nt: TGCAGTGCTAGAACGACCGGACAGGGCTCCTACAATGAGCAGTTCTTC
CDR3aa: CSARTTGQGSYNEQFF

v_gene: TRBV2
d_gene: TRBD2
j_gene: TRBJ2-1
abundance: many
CDR3nt: TGTGCCAGCAGTAGGTTGCGCCTAGCGGGGGGGAGGGACAATGAGCAGTTCTTC
CDR3aa: CASSRLRLAGGRDNEQFF

v_gene: TRBV19
d_gene: .
j_gene: TRBJ1-5
abundance: .
CDR3nt: TGTGCCAGTAGCCCTTCCGGGGCAGCAAGCAATCAGCCCCAGCATTTT
CDR3aa: CASSPSGAASNQPQHF

v_gene: TRBV29-1
d_gene: .
j_gene: TRBJ2-7
abundance: .
CDR3nt: TGCAGCGTTGTCAGCGACACCTACGAGCAGTACTTC
CDR3aa: CSVVSDTYEQYF

v_gene: TRBV19
d_gene: .
j_gene: TRBJ2-7
abundance: many
CDR3nt: TGTGCCAGTAGTATGCTGGTTGCAGGGGCTCGCCACGAGCAGTACTTC
CDR3aa: CASSMLVAGARHEQYF

v_gene: TRBV27
d_gene: .
j_gene: TRBJ1-2
abundance: .
CDR3nt: TGTGCCAGCAGTTTACCCAGGGGTGGGATCCAATATGGCTACACCTTC
CDR3aa: CASSLPRGGIQYGYTF

v_gene: TRBV29-1
d_gene: TRBD1
j_gene: TRBJ1-2
abundance: many
CDR3nt: TGCAGCGTTGAAGATCAGGGGGCGGGGGACTATGGCTACACCTTC
CDR3aa: CSVEDQGAGDYGYTF

v_gene: TRBV6-4
d_gene: .
j_gene: TRBJ1-1
abundance: few
CDR3nt: TGTGCCAGCAGTGACCCCCCCCAGACCACTGAAGCTTTCTTT
CDR3aa: CASSDPPQTTEAFF

v_gene: TRBV4-2
d_gene: TRBD2
j_gene: TRBJ2-1
abundance: few
CDR3nt: TGTGCCAGCAGCCTAATAGCGGGAGCGAACAGTGAGCAGTTCTTC
CDR3aa: CASSLIAGANSEQFF

v_gene: TRBV5-1
d_gene: .
j_gene: TRBJ2-5
abundance: .
CDR3nt: TGCGCCGGCAGCCCCTTGATAGGCCCGGTGAAGACCCAGTACTTC
CDR3aa: CAGSPLIGPVKTQYF

v_gene: TRBV6-1
d_gene: TRBD1
j_gene: TRBJ1-2
abundance: few
CDR3nt: TGTGCCAGCAGTGAACAGAGGGGGCCTGGTGGCTACACCTTC
CDR3aa: CASSEQRGPGGYTF

v_gene: TRBV5-6
d_gene: TRBD1
j_gene: TRBJ2-2
abundance: few
CDR3nt: TGTGCCAGCAGCTTACCGGGACAGGGGCGGACCGGGGAGCTGTTTTTT
CDR3aa: CASSLPGQGRTGELFF

v_gene: TRBV7-9
d_gene: TRBD1
j_gene: TRBJ1-4
abundance: few
CDR3nt: TGTGCCAGCAGCTTGGGACAGGGGAATGAAAAACTGTTTTTT
CDR3aa: CASSLGQGNEKLFF

v_gene: TRBV3-1
d_gene: .
j_gene: TRBJ2-1
abundance: many
CDR3nt: TGTGCCAGCAGTCGCGGGGAGGCTGAGCAGTTCTTC
CDR3aa: CASSRGEAEQFF

v_gene: TRBV20-1
d_gene: .
j_gene: TRBJ1-1
abundance: .
CDR3nt: TGCAGTGCTAGGGAACCGGGACGCTTGAACACTGAAGCTTTCTTT
CDR3aa: CSAREPGRLNTEAFF

v_gene: TRBV21-1
d_gene: .
j_gene: TRBJ2-7
abundance: few
CDR3nt: TGTGCCAGCAGCAAGTATTTAGACGGCGGGAGCTCCTACGAGCAGTACTTC
CDR3aa: CASSKYLDGGSSYEQYF

v_gene: TRBV7-2
d_gene: TRBD1
j_gene: TRBJ1-2
abundance: once
CDR3nt: TGTGTCAGCAGCCTGGGACAGTTTAACTATGGCTACACCTTC
CDR3aa: CVSSLGQFNYGYTF

v_gene: TRBV20-1
d_gene: .
j_gene: TRBJ1-4
abundance: few
CDR3nt: TGCAGTGCTAGCCAACCCGGGGGGGTGGGAGAAAAACTGTTTTTT
CDR3aa: CSASQPGGVGEKLFF

v_gene: TRBV4-2
d_gene: TRBD2
j_gene: TRBJ2-1
abundance: many
CDR3nt: TGTGCCAGCAGCCCAGACGGGACTAGCGGGAACAATGAGCAGTTCTTC
CDR3aa: CASSPDGTSGNNEQFF

v_gene: TRBV7-2
d_gene: .
j_gene: TRBJ2-7
abundance: many
CDR3nt: TGTGCCAGCAGCCCGAGCTGGAACTACGAGCAGTACTTC
CDR3aa: CASSPSWNYEQYF

v_gene: TRBV14
d_gene: .
j_gene: TRBJ1-1
abundance: .
CDR3nt: TGTGCCAGCAGCCAAGTGGCAAGGGCTGAAGCTTTCTTT
CDR3aa: CASSQVARAEAFF

v_gene: TRBV10-3
d_gene: .
j_gene: TRBJ2-3
abundance: many
CDR3nt: TGTGCCATCAGTGGGGGTTCGTCCGGAGATACGCAGTATTTT
CDR3aa: CAISGGSSGDTQYF

v_gene: TRBV7-2
d_gene: TRBD2
j_gene: TRBJ2-7
abundance: .
CDR3nt: TGTGCCAGCAGCTTAGGGGGGACTAGCGCGTACGAGCAGTACTTC
CDR3aa: CASSLGGTSAYEQYF

v_gene: TRBV20-1
d_gene: .
j_gene: TRBJ1-6
abundance: few
CDR3nt: TGCAGTGCGAGGGCAGGGTCGACACCCCTCCACTTT
CDR3aa: CSARAGSTPLHF

v_gene: TRBV7-9
d_gene: .
j_gene: TRBJ1-1
abundance: .
CDR3nt: TGTGCCAGCAGCACCGTGGGTGGCGCGAGGTTCACTGAAGCTTTCTTT
CDR3aa: CASSTVGGARFTEAFF

v_gene: TRBV28
d_gene: .
j_gene: TRBJ1-2
abundance: many
CDR3nt: TGTGCCAGCAGTTCGGACGGCTATGGCTACACCTTC
CDR3aa: CASSSDGYGYTF

v_gene: TRBV5-1
d_gene: .
j_gene: TRBJ2-5
abundance: .
CDR3nt: TGCGCCAGCAGCTCCCAGGGGGGCGCACAAGAGACCCAGTACTTC
CDR3aa: CASSSQGGAQETQYF

v_gene: TRBV20-1
d_gene: .
j_gene: TRBJ2-7
abundance: many
CDR3nt: TGCAGTGCTAGCAGGGACAACCTTCCCTACGAGCAGTACTTC
CDR3aa: CSASRDNLPYEQYF

v_gene: TRBV6-6
d_gene: TRBD1
j_gene: TRBJ2-5
abundance: .
CDR3nt: TGTGCCAGCAGCCAACCCGGGACAGGGGAAGGGACCCAGTACTTC
CDR3aa: CASSQPGTGEGTQYF

v_gene: TRBV10-3
d_gene: TRBD1
j_gene: TRBJ1-6
abundance: few
CDR3nt: TGTGCCATCAGTGGGGAACAGGGGGCACGTAATTCACCCCTCCACTTT
CDR3aa: CAISGEQGARNSPLHF

v_gene: TRBV7-2
d_gene: .
j_gene: TRBJ1-1
abundance: .
CDR3nt: TGTGCCAGCAGCCACCGACGGGAAGCTTTCTTT
CDR3aa: CASSHRREAFF

v_gene: TRBV28
d_gene: TRBD1
j_gene: TRBJ2-7
abundance: few
CDR3nt: TGTGCCAGCATCCCCCGGACAGGGGTTTCCGAGCAGTACTTC
CDR3aa: CASIPRTGVSEQYF

v_gene: TRBV5-1
d_gene: .
j_gene: TRBJ2-6
abundance: many
CDR3nt: TGCGCCAGCAGCCTGGCGCTCTCTGGGGCCAACGTCCTGACTTTC
CDR3aa: CASSLALSGANVLTF

v_gene: TRBV29-1
d_gene: .
j_gene: TRBJ2-1
abundance: few
CDR3nt: TGCAGCGTTGCCGGGGACCACCTGCAGTTCTTC
CDR3aa: CSVAGDHLQFF

v_gene: TRBV29-1
d_gene: .
j_gene: TRBJ1-3
abundance: few
CDR3nt: TGCAGCACGGGCACTGGAAACACCATATATTTT
CDR3aa: CSTGTGNTIYF

v_gene: TRBV5-1
d_gene: .
j_gene: TRBJ2-7
abundance: .
CDR3nt: TGCGCCGGCAGCTTGCTTGCAACCAGCTCCTACGAGCAGTACTTC
CDR3aa: CAGSLLATSSYEQYF

v_gene: TRBV20-1
d_gene: .
j_gene: TRBJ1-5
abundance: few
CDR3nt: TGCAGTGCTCCGACCCCAGGGCGGAACAATCAGCCCCAGCATTTT
CDR3aa: CSAPTPGRNNQPQHF

v_gene: TRBV6-5
d_gene: .
j_gene: TRBJ2-1
abundance: few
CDR3nt: TGTGCCAGCAGTTACTCGATTACCCTAGTGCAGTTCTTC
CDR3aa: CASSYSITLVQFF

v_gene: TRBV29-1
d_gene: .
j_gene: TRBJ1-1
abundance: many
CDR3nt: TGCAGCGTTGAAGGGCAGAAGAACACTGAAGCTTTCTTT
CDR3aa: CSVEGQKNTEAFF

v_gene: TRBV5-1
d_gene: TRBD1
j_gene: TRBJ2-1
abundance: many
CDR3nt: TGCGCCAGCAGAACCACAGGGGGCGGCAATGAGCAGTTCTTC
CDR3aa: CASRTTGGGNEQFF